This entry describes one T cell receptor beta chain. The source of the sample is a study of blood T cell repertoires in COVID-19. Study summary: The origin of the acute and convalescent COVID-19 samples was the United States, Italy and Spain.

Some clones are missing from TCRdb's copy, which holds only in-frame ones; the method was immunoSEQ multiplex PCR. Counted here are tens of thousands of clones, 91% occurring once; the ten biggest clones make up approximately 14%. Per germline, CDR1 SGHRS and CDR2 YFSETQ. V lost 1 base to trimming and J lost 3 bases, with 14 bases between them. The CDR3 length is 16 residues. This chain uses TRBV5-1 with TRBJ2-4, with D possibly matching TRBD1 (6 bases). This TCR derives from a woman aged 25 to 39 in a cohort sampled during active COVID-19. Sequencing input: peripheral blood. CDR3 in DNA: TGCGCCAGCAGCTTGCAGGGGCGTTTGAACAAAAACATTCAGTACTTC. It translates to CASSLQGRLNKNIQYF.